One sample yielded the 15 T cell receptor beta chains listed below, sequenced in a study of shared clonotypes between healthy human individuals. CD45RO-negative, CCR7-positively selected cells formed the naive CD8 fraction, excluding terminally differentiated effector memory CD45RA+ cells. Profiled with immunoSEQ multiplex PCR; TCRdb holds only in-frame clones, not every one. Of around 2,100,000 clones listed, over 85% were seen once; the top ten hold 1% to 1.5%. The source material was naive CD8+ T cells sorted from blood. These receptors were obtained from a man aged 18 to 30 in good health.

This rearrangement joins TRBV5-7 to TRBJ2-3; D might be TRBD1 (6 bases). Being an ORF, TRBV5-7 has a function that is uncertain. V was cut by 3 bases and J by 0 bases, with 8 bases left in between. The CDR3 covers 14 residues. The DNA for the CDR3 is TGTGCCAGCAGCTCCAGGGGTAGCACAGATACGCAGTATTTT. Translating gives CASSSRGSTDTQYF.

The rearrangement links TRBV6-5 to TRBJ2-7; 10 nucleotides match TRBD2. Germline V CDR1 and CDR2: MNHEY, SVGAGI. The V gene end was trimmed by 4 bases and the J gene end by 4 bases; junction bases not matched to a gene: 10. The CDR3 length is 16 residues. The CDR3 sequence is CASSSILSGRVYEQYF. The DNA of the CDR3 is TGTGCCAGCAGTTCTATCCTAAGCGGGAGGGTATACGAGCAGTACTTC.

The chain employs TRBV4-1 and TRBJ1-4; tentatively, D is TRBD1 (6 bases). This CDR3 is built from 14 residues. Germline CDR1 is MGHRA and CDR2 is YSYEKL. Trimming stripped 4 bases from V and 6 bases from J, with 12 bases between. The CDR3 loop reads CASSLGGWDEKLFF. The CDR3 DNA is TGCGCCAGCAGCCTAGGGGGGTGGGATGAAAAACTGTTTTTT.

The chain is built from TRBV7-9 and TRBJ2-1; 9 bases agree with TRBD1. V was clipped by 0 bases and J by 8 bases; unmatched bases: 11. Germline CDR1 reads SEHNR; CDR2 reads FQNEAQ (reference sequence). This CDR3 has 17 amino acids. CDR3: CASSLAQAQGARDEQFF. CDR3 nucleotide sequence: TGTGCCAGCAGCTTAGCTCAGGCACAGGGGGCGAGGGATGAGCAGTTCTTC.

Note on this clone: The same CDR3 can be traced to other DNA sequences in this sample. The rearrangement joins TRBV9 to TRBJ2-5; TRBD2 matches at 12 bases. The germline gives CDR1 SGDLS, CDR2 YYNGEE. V shed 5 bases and J 5 bases; nucleotides not matched to a gene: 7. The CDR3 has 15 amino acids. Here the CDR3 reads CASSPLAGGLETQYF. The CDR3 region has the DNA TGTGCCAGCAGTCCACTAGCGGGGGGCTTGGAGACCCAGTACTTC.

This clone was seen a handful of times. Other nucleotide sequences from this sample produce the same CDR3. The rearrangement joins TRBV7-9 to TRBJ1-5; no reliable D call. The ends were cut back, 1 base at V and 7 bases at J, with 5 bases in the middle. The germline gives CDR1 SEHNR, CDR2 FQNEAQ (reference sequence). This CDR3 spans 12 amino acids. CDR3 nucleotide sequence: TGTGCCAGCAGCTTAGTGGACCAGCCCCAGCATTTT. It specifies CASSLVDQPQHF.

The chain employs TRBV19 and TRBJ1-1, with D perhaps TRBD1 (6 bases). The V and J ends lost 7 bases and 2 bases respectively, with 20 bases between them. Germline lookup yields CDR1 LNHDA and CDR2 SQIVND (reference sequence). This CDR3 contains 16 residues. The CDR3 coding sequence is TGTGCCAGTATCTCAACGGGCGGCAGGGGTAACACTGAAGCTTTCTTT. This encodes CASISTGGRGNTEAFF.

V is TRBV6-6 and J is TRBJ2-5, with D possibly being TRBD1 (8 bases). The CDR3 loop spans 14 amino acids. Trimming stripped 6 bases from V and 5 bases from J, with 16 bases between. The germline gives CDR1 MNHNY, CDR2 SVGAGI (reference sequence). This CDR3 reads CASRSQGGAETQYF. The CDR3 DNA reads TGTGCCAGCAGATCACAGGGGGGGGCGGAGACCCAGTACTTC.

V usage is TRBV29-1 and J usage is TRBJ2-3; a possible D gene is TRBD2 (6 bases). V lost 5 bases and J 0 bases, leaving 9 bases between the germline ends. From germline, CDR1 is SQVTM and CDR2 ANQGSEA. The CDR3 is made up of 13 amino acids. The CDR3 reads CSVIGGSTDTQYF. CDR3 nucleotide sequence: TGCAGCGTTATTGGGGGGAGCACAGATACGCAGTATTTT.

The V call is TRBV5-1, the J call TRBJ2-3; 8 bases agree with TRBD2. V lost 1 base to trimming and J lost 0 bases; unmatched junction nucleotides: 10. CDR3 length: 18 amino acids. CDR1 SGHRS and CDR2 YFSETQ come from the germline V gene. This CDR3 reads CASSLSGGPFFSTDTQYF. CDR3 bases: TGCGCCAGCAGCTTGTCGGGAGGGCCTTTCTTTAGCACAGATACGCAGTATTTT.

The genes are TRBV29-1 and TRBJ2-7, with D possibly being TRBD1 (8 bases). CDR1 is SQVTM, CDR2 ANQGSEA, per germline. The V gene lost 4 bases and the J gene lost 4 bases, with 14 bases spanning the gap. The CDR3 loop spans 13 amino acids. The DNA for the CDR3 is TGCAGCGTTGCCTTACAGGGGGGGTACGAGCAGTACTTC. Translated, it gives CSVALQGGYEQYF.

The rearrangement uses TRBV7-2 and TRBJ2-7; TRBD2 matches at 9 bases. The ends lost 5 bases at V and 4 bases at J; junction bases unmatched: 9. Germline assignment: CDR1 SGHTA and CDR2 FQGNSA. This CDR3 region has 15 residues. CDR3 nucleotide sequence: TGTGCCAGCAGCCAAGGGTGGGGACTAGCTTACGAGCAGTACTTC. Translated, it gives CASSQGWGLAYEQYF.

The V gene is TRBV29-1, the J gene TRBJ2-3; D remains unclear. Deletions cut 6 bases from V and 1 base from J, with 11 bases between. The CDR3 spans 13 residues. CDR1 SQVTM and CDR2 ANQGSEA come from the germline V gene. CDR3 sequence: CSVTLPGTDTQYF. The CDR3 nucleotides read TGCAGCGTCACTCTACCCGGCACAGATACGCAGTATTTT.

The V gene is TRBV9, the J gene TRBJ2-7; D assignment may be TRBD1 or TRBD2 (5 bases each). V was pared by 3 bases and J by 0 bases, with 13 bases between. The germline CDR1 and CDR2 sequences are SGDLS and YYNGEE. The CDR3 spans 15 residues. CDR3 residues: CASSAGGDSSYEQYF. In DNA, the CDR3 is TGTGCCAGCAGCGCTGGGGGAGATAGCTCCTACGAGCAGTACTTC.

The chain is built from TRBV7-8 and TRBJ2-7; D call uncertain. V was pared by 5 bases and J by 2 bases, with 13 bases between. CDR1 and CDR2 (germline): SGHVS, FQNEAQ. The length of the CDR3 is 14 residues. The CDR3: CASSLISSAYEQYF. CDR3 nucleotides: TGTGCCAGCAGCCTTATCAGTTCCGCCTACGAGCAGTACTTC.